What follows describes a single T cell receptor (beta chain). Its antigen is still unknown. This sample was taken from a study of cytomegalovirus exposure and HLA in healthy donors. Overall study results and limits: Sequencing likely caused a cluster of highly shared sequence variants. Other equally common chains were less clonally expanded than HLA-associated TCR beta chains, a later analysis showed. It was only CMV serostatus that was available as immune exposure information. After further analysis at a later stage, roughly 15,000 TCR beta sequences were associated with HLA alleles at 0.05 false discovery rate.

The germline V gene encodes CDR1 SNHLY and CDR2 FYNNEI. With 8 bases removed from V and 7 bases from J, the gap between germline ends came to 15 bases. CDR3 size: 13 residues. PCR was performed using 60 Vbeta and 13 Jbeta primers. TCRdb keeps only in-frame clones here, not all; method: immunoSEQ multiplex PCR. The sample table includes fewer than 100,000 clones. Sample: PBMCs. This TCR derives from a man aged 18 to 29 in good health and CMV-seropositive. The J gene is TRBJ2-1, the V gene TRBV2, with TRBD2 as a possible D gene (5 bases). For the CDR3, the DNA is TGTGCCAGCCGGGGAATAGCGAGTAATGAGCAGTTCTTC. This sequence encodes CASRGIASNEQFF.